These 23 T cell receptor beta chains were sequenced from one sample in a study of blood T cell repertoires in COVID-19. Libraries were prepared by immunoSEQ multiplex PCR; TCRdb keeps only in-frame clonotypes and omits some of them. Seen here are some 50,000 clones, about 89% observed once, and the top ten hold approximately 15%. Sequenced sample: peripheral blood. These receptors were obtained from a human donor in a cohort sampled during active COVID-19.

The V gene is TRBV30, the J gene TRBJ2-7; possibly TRBD1 for D (6 bases). With 2 bases removed from V and 1 base from J, the gap between germline ends came to 9 bases. The length of the CDR3 is 13 residues. CDR1 and CDR2 from the germline V gene are GTSNPN and SVGIG (reference sequence). Written as DNA, the CDR3 is TGTGCCTGGAGTAAGGGACAATCCTACGAGCAGTACTTC. Its translation: CAWSKGQSYEQYF.

The chain uses TRBV15 and TRBJ2-7; a weak D match, TRBD2 (6 bases). There are 16 residues in the CDR3. Trimming pared 4 bases from V and 2 bases from J, leaving 18 bases between. Germline V gene sequence: CDR1 LNHNV, CDR2 YYDKDF (reference sequence). CDR3 loop: CATSNGGTLGAYEQYF. Here the CDR3 DNA reads TGTGCCACCAGCAACGGCGGGACTCTCGGAGCCTACGAGCAGTACTTC.

V gene TRBV5-1 combines with J gene TRBJ1-3; D remains unclear. The germline gives CDR1 SGHRS, CDR2 YFSETQ. The CDR3 length is 15 residues. V dropped 0 bases and J dropped 4 bases, with 11 bases sitting between them. The CDR3 loop is CASSLDASRGNTIYF. CDR3 sequence (DNA): TGCGCCAGCAGCTTGGATGCCTCCCGGGGAAACACCATATATTTT.

This clone has only a few counts. This specimen includes other DNA sequences encoding the same CDR3. The chain is built from TRBV2 and TRBJ1-2; 10 nucleotides agree with TRBD1. The CDR3 totals 15 residues. Germline V gene sequence: CDR1 SNHLY, CDR2 FYNNEI. J was trimmed by 5 bases and V by 3 bases; bases with no gene match: 6. In DNA, the CDR3 is TGTGCCAGCAGTGAGAGCCGGGACAGGGGATATGGCTACACCTTC. Protein product: CASSESRDRGYGYTF.

CDR3 in DNA: TGTGCCAGCAGCTTAGTGTCGGGGGGACCCAACACCGGGGAGCTGTTTTTT. This encodes CASSLVSGGPNTGELFF. This chain links TRBV11-2 with TRBJ2-2; 7 bases match TRBD2. This CDR3 is 17 amino acids long. Per germline, CDR1 SGHAT and CDR2 FQNNGV. Losses at the gene ends were 1 base for V and 2 bases for J; bases not matched to a gene: 7.

J is TRBJ2-7 and V is TRBV10-3; D may be TRBD2 (6 bases). V was trimmed by 3 bases and J by 7 bases, leaving 19 bases between them. The CDR3 is 15 amino acids. Germline CDR1 reads ENHRY; CDR2 reads SYGVKD. Here the CDR3 DNA reads TGTGCCATCAGTGAAAGGGTAGCGGTGATGGGGGAGCAGTACTTC. This sequence encodes CAISERVAVMGEQYF.

This sequence joins TRBV6-2 or TRBV6-3 and TRBJ1-1, with D perhaps TRBD1 (6 bases). Trimming cost V 0 bases and J 0 bases, with 11 bases left between them. The CDR3 covers 16 residues. Germline CDR1 and CDR2: MNHEY and SVGEGT. The CDR3 nucleotides are TGTGCCAGCAGTTACTCGAAGGGGGAGTTGAACACTGAAGCTTTCTTT. Translated: CASSYSKGELNTEAFF.

V usage is TRBV27 and J usage is TRBJ2-7; a weak D match, TRBD1 (6 bases). Germline assignment: CDR1 MNHEY and CDR2 SMNVEV (reference sequence). Deletions cut 6 bases from V and 4 bases from J, with 22 bases between. This CDR3 comprises 16 residues. The CDR3: CASRQLTTGMDYEQYF. CDR3 DNA sequence: TGTGCCAGCAGACAACTTACGACAGGCATGGATTACGAGCAGTACTTC.

This chain connects TRBV5-1 to TRBJ1-2; a weak D match, TRBD1 (6 bases). V lost 4 bases and J 8 bases, leaving 18 bases between the germline ends. Germline values: CDR1 SGHRS, CDR2 YFSETQ. The CDR3 sequence is 14 residues long. The CDR3 bases are TGCGCCAGCAGCCCAGAAACAGGGTTGAGGGGCTACACCTTC. Its translation: CASSPETGLRGYTF.

This sequence joins TRBV10-3 and TRBJ1-1; 11 bases are shared with TRBD1. The CDR3 contains 15 residues. Trimming removed 3 bases from V and 6 bases from J; junction bases left unmatched: 6. The germline gives CDR1 ENHRY, CDR2 SYGVKD. The CDR3, as DNA: TGTGCCATCAGTGACGGACAGGGGGCGAGGGCTGAAGCTTTCTTT. It translates to CAISDGQGARAEAFF.

The V call is TRBV11-2, the J call TRBJ2-7, with a possible D match to TRBD2 (6 bases). Trimming stripped 3 bases from V and 9 bases from J, with 18 bases between. The CDR3 spans 14 residues. Germline assignment: CDR1 SGHAT and CDR2 FQNNGV. The CDR3 DNA sequence: TGTGCCAGCAGCTTTGCCCCAGAGATGGGGGGGCAGTACTTC. Translation gives CASSFAPEMGGQYF. Drawing the rest from reference TRBV11-2 and TRBJ2-7, the complete variable domain is EAGVAQSPRYKIIEKRQSVAFWCNPISGHATLYWYQQILGQGPKLLIQFQNNGVVDDSQLPKDRFSAERLKGVDSTLKIQPAKLEDSAVYLCASSFAPEMGGQYFGPGTRLTVT.

The chain combines TRBV11-2 with TRBJ2-1, with 7 bases identical to TRBD2. The CDR3 contains 13 residues. Looked up from germline, CDR1 is SGHAT and CDR2 is FQNNGV. V was pared by 1 base and J by 9 bases, with 3 bases of the junction left unmatched. CDR3 coding DNA: TGTGCCAGCAGCTTAGGACTAGCTGGTGAGCAGTTCTTC. Protein sequence: CASSLGLAGEQFF.

V is TRBV6-2 or TRBV6-3 and J is TRBJ2-7, with D possibly being TRBD1 or TRBD2 (5 bases each). V was trimmed by 6 bases and J by 3 bases, leaving 21 bases between them. The CDR3 is 16 amino acids. Germline V gene sequence: CDR1 MNHEY, CDR2 SVGEGT. DNA of the CDR3: TGTGCCAGCAGGTACAGGATGCCCGGGGATAACTACGAGCAGTACTTC. Translated: CASRYRMPGDNYEQYF.

The rearrangement links TRBV21-1 to TRBJ1-2. TRBV21-1 is classified as a pseudogene. This CDR3 comprises 15 residues. This CDR3 reads CASSKLIPERDGYTF. Written as DNA, the CDR3 is TGTGCCAGCAGCAAATTGATCCCGGAGAGGGATGGCTACACCTTC.

This chain uses TRBV27 with TRBJ1-2; D is perhaps TRBD1 (6 bases). Germline loops: CDR1 MNHEY, CDR2 SMNVEV (reference sequence). Trimming stripped 0 bases from V and 7 bases from J, with 9 bases between. The CDR3 covers 13 residues. CDR3 sequence reads: CASSLSQGSGYTF. The CDR3 DNA reads TGTGCCAGCAGTTTATCCCAGGGGAGTGGCTACACCTTC.

The CDR3 nucleotides read TGTGCCAGCAGTTTGGCAGGGGCGGTAGGGACCCAGTACTTC. Translation gives CASSLAGAVGTQYF. This chain joins TRBV28 and TRBJ2-5; D possibly corresponds to TRBD1 (6 bases). Trimming pared 3 bases from V and 7 bases from J, leaving 15 bases between. The length of the CDR3 is 14 residues. Per germline, CDR1 MDHEN and CDR2 SYDVKM.

V and J are TRBV7-8 and TRBJ2-1, with D possibly being TRBD2 (5 bases). There are 15 residues in the CDR3. Trimming shortened V by 5 bases and J by 8 bases, and 19 bases separated the two germline ends. Germline CDR1 and CDR2: SGHVS and FQNEAQ. In DNA, the CDR3 is TGTGCCAGCAGCCGACTGGACTCATCTCGAGATGAGCAGTTCTTC. This codes for CASSRLDSSRDEQFF.

The V gene is TRBV7-2, the J gene TRBJ2-3, with 10 bases matching TRBD2. Germline lookup yields CDR1 SGHTA and CDR2 FQGNSA. The V and J ends lost 3 bases and 0 bases, in that order; junction bases with no gene match: 3. This CDR3 is 16 amino acids long. This CDR3 reads CASSFTSGASTDTQYF. The CDR3 region has the DNA TGTGCCAGCAGCTTCACTAGCGGGGCAAGCACAGATACGCAGTATTTT.

The chain is built from TRBV9 and TRBJ2-3; 14 nucleotides line up with TRBD2. CDR1 SGDLS and CDR2 YYNGEE come from the germline V gene. V was pared by 4 bases and J by 2 bases, with 9 bases of the junction left unmatched. The CDR3 sequence is 18 residues long. CDR3 in amino acids: CASSLGLAGVLPTDTQYF. CDR3 sequence (DNA): TGTGCCAGCAGCTTGGGACTAGCGGGAGTACTCCCCACAGATACGCAGTATTTT.

V usage is TRBV19 and J usage is TRBJ1-1, with D unclear. From germline, CDR1 is LNHDA and CDR2 SQIVND (reference sequence). V was trimmed by 5 bases and J by 8 bases, leaving 18 bases between them. The CDR3 is 14 residues long. CDR3 coding DNA: TGTGCCAGTAGTGCCGAGGGAACGGTAGGAGAAGCTTTCTTT. Translating it yields CASSAEGTVGEAFF.

This clone was picked up a small number of times. The DNA for the CDR3 is TGTGCCAGCAGCCCCTTCACCGGTTACGAGCAGTACTTC. This translates into CASSPFTGYEQYF. V and J are TRBV27 and TRBJ2-7; D is uncertain. The CDR3 totals 13 residues. V was pared by 6 bases and J by 4 bases, with 13 bases between. Germline V CDR1 and CDR2: MNHEY, SMNVEV (reference sequence).

The genes are TRBV10-3 and TRBJ2-5; 13 nucleotides match TRBD2. With V trimmed by 4 bases and J by 5 bases, 4 bases remained unmatched. The CDR3 has 15 residues. Per germline, CDR1 ENHRY and CDR2 SYGVKD. CDR3 nucleotides: TGTGCCATCAGTGGACTAGCGGGAGGAATGGAGACCCAGTACTTC. Translation: CAISGLAGGMETQYF.

The genes are TRBV10-3 and TRBJ2-3; 11 nucleotides agree with TRBD2. This CDR3 comprises 13 residues. V dropped 7 bases and J dropped 7; count of bases not matched to a gene: 4. Germline CDR1 reads ENHRY; CDR2 reads SYGVKD. CDR3 amino acids: CAIMRTSGYTQYF. Written as DNA, the CDR3 is TGTGCCATCATGCGGACTAGCGGGTATACGCAGTATTTT.